The present TCR beta chain was sequenced within a study of CD8 T cells in Susac syndrome. Sequencing of TCR beta covered CD8+ and CD4+ T cells obtained from blood. In the multiple sclerosis control group, patients were treatment-naive and had stable or active relapsing-remitting disease. CD8+ and CD4+ T cells were negatively isolated; TEMRA cells were FACS-enriched. Trimming shortened V by 4 bases and J by 2 bases, and 4 bases separated the two germline ends. CDR1 is DFQATT, CDR2 SNEGSKA, per germline (reference sequence). CDR3 size: 11 residues. Reverse transcription of roughly 0.45 to 1 ug RNA used random hexamers. Coverage of TCR beta CDR3 amplification by immunoSEQ multiplex PCR extended to 54 Vbeta and 13 Jbeta. One entry per CDR3 protein results from TCRdb running MiXCR on the immunoSEQ multiplex PCR reads. The sample lists just over 300,000 distinct CDR3 sequences, about 91% occurring once.

Material: CD4+ T cells from PBMCs. The TCR originated in a human donor with multiple sclerosis. The J gene is TRBJ2-3, the V gene TRBV20-1; D gene uncertain. As DNA, the CDR3 is TGCAGTGCTACCCACACAGATACGCAGTATTTT. Its protein product is CSATHTDTQYF.